A few counts support the clone carrying this T cell receptor (beta chain). PCR used 60 Vbeta primers and 13 Jbeta primers. Repertoires were generated with immunoSEQ multiplex PCR, while TCRdb's copy carries only in-frame clones and drops some. Here the sample spans over 150,000 clones, approximately 85% being singletons. The germline gives CDR1 SGHVS, CDR2 FQNEAQ. This CDR3 has 18 residues. V dropped 5 bases and J dropped 6; count of bases not matched to a gene: 20. This sample is part of a study of cytomegalovirus exposure and HLA in healthy donors. Study details: Tens of millions of unique TCR sequences came from HLA-typed donors in an early release.

This chain joins TRBV7-8 and TRBJ2-7; TRBD2 aligns across 9 bases. The specimen sequenced was PBMCs. The TCR comes from a girl between 10 and 17 years old in good health and CMV-seropositive. The CDR3 here is CASSPEGLASGATPEQYF. The DNA of the CDR3 is TGTGCCAGCAGCCCAGAGGGGTTGGCTAGCGGGGCGACCCCCGAGCAGTACTTC.